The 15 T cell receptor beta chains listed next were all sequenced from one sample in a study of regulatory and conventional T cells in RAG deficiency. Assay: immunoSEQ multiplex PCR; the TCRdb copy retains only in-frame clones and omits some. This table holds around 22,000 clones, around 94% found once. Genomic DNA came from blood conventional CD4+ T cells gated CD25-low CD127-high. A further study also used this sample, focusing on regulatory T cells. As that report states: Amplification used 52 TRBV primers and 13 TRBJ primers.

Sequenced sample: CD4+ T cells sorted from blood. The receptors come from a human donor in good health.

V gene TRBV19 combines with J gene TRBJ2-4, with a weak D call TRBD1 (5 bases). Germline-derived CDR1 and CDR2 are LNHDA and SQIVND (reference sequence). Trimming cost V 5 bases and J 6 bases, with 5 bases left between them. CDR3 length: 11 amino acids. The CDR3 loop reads CASSDRNIQYF. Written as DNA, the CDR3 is TGTGCCAGTAGTGACAGAAACATTCAGTACTTC.

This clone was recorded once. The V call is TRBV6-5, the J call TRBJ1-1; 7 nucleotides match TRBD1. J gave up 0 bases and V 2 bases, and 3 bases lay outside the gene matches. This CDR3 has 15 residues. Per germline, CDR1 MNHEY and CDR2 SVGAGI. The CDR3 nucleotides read TGTGCCAGCAGTTACCGACAGGGATTGAACACTGAAGCTTTCTTT. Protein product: CASSYRQGLNTEAFF.

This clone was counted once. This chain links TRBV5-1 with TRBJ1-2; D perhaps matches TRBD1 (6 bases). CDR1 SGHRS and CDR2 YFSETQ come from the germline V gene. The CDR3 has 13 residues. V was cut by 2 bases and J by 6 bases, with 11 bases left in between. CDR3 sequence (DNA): TGCGCCAGCAGCTTAACAGGGATAGATGGCTACACCTTC. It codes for CASSLTGIDGYTF.

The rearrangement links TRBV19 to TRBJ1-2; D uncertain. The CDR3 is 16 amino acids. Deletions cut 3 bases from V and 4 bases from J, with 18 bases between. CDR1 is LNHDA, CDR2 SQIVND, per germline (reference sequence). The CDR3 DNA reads TGTGCCAGTAGTATCCCAAAGGGTGCTTTTAGCTATGGCTACACCTTC. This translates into CASSIPKGAFSYGYTF.

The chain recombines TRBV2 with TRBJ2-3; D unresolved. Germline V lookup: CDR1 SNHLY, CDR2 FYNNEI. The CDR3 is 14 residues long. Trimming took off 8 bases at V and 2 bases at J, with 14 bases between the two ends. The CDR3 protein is CASLRRAVTDTQYF. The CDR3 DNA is TGTGCCAGCCTCCGCCGGGCCGTCACAGATACGCAGTATTTT. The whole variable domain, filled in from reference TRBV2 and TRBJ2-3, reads EPEVTQTPSHQVTQMGQEVILRCVPISNHLYFYWYRQILGQKVEFLVSFYNNEISEKSEIFDDQFSVERPDGSNFTLKIRSTKLEDSAMYFCASLRRAVTDTQYFGPGTRLTVL.

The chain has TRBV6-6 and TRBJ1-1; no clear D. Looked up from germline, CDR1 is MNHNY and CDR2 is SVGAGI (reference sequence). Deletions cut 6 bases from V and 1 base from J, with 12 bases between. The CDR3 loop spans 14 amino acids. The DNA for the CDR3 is TGTGCCAGCAGCCAGATCGGGGAGAACACTGAAGCTTTCTTT. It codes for CASSQIGENTEAFF.

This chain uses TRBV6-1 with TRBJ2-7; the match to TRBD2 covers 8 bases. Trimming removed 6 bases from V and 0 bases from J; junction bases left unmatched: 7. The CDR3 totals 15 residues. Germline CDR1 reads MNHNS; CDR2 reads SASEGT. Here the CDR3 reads CASRLAGASSYEQYF. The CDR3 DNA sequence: TGTGCCAGCAGGCTAGCGGGTGCGAGCTCCTACGAGCAGTACTTC.

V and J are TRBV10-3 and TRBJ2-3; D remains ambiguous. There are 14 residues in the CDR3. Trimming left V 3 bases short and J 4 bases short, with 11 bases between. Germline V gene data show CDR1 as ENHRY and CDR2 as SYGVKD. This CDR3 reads CAISERQESDTQYF. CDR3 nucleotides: TGTGCCATCAGTGAAAGGCAGGAGTCAGATACGCAGTATTTT.

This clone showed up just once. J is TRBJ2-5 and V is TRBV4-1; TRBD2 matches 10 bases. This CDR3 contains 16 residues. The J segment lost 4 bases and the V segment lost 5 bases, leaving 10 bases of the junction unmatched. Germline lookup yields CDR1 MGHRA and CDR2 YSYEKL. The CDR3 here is CASSFYLAGGRETQYF. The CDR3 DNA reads TGCGCCAGCAGCTTTTACTTAGCGGGGGGACGAGAGACCCAGTACTTC.

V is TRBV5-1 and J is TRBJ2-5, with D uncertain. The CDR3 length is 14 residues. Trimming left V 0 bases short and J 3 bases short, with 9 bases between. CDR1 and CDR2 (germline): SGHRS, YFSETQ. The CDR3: CASSLDRSEETQYF. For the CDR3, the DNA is TGCGCCAGCAGCTTGGATAGGAGCGAAGAGACCCAGTACTTC.

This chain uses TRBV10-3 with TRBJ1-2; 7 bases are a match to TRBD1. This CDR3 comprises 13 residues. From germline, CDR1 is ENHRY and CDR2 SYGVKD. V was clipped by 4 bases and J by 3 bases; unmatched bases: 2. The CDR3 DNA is TGTGCCATCAGTGGTACAGGGGACTATGGCTACACCTTC. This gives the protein CAISGTGDYGYTF.

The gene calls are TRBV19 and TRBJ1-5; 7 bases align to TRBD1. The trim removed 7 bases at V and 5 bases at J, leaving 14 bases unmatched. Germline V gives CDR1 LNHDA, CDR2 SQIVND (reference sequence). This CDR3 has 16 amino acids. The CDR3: CASNVGTEKFDQPQHF. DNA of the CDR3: TGTGCCAGTAATGTTGGGACAGAGAAATTCGATCAGCCCCAGCATTTT. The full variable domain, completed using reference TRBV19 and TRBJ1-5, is DGGITQSPKYLFRKEGQNVTLSCEQNLNHDAMYWYRQDPGQGLRLIYYSQIVNDFQKGDIAEGYSVSREKKESFPLTVTSAQKNPTAFYLCASNVGTEKFDQPQHFGDGTRLSIL.

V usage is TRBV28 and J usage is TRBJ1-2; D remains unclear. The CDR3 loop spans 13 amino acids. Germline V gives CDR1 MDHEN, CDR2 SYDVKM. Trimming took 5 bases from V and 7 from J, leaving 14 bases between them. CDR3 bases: TGTGCCAGCAGTAACCACGGGGAAGGTGGCTACACCTTC. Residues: CASSNHGEGGYTF.

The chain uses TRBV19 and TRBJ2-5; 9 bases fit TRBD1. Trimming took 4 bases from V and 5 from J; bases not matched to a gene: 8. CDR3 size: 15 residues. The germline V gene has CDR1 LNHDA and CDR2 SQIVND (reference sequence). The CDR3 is CASSTWTGVSETQYF. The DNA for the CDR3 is TGTGCCAGTAGTACCTGGACAGGGGTATCGGAGACCCAGTACTTC.

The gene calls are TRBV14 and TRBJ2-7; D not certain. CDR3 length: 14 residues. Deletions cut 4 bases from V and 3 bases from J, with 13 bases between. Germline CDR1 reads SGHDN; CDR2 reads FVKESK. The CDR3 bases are TGTGCCAGCAGCCTTATCGGACGGAGCTACGAGCAGTACTTC. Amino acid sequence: CASSLIGRSYEQYF. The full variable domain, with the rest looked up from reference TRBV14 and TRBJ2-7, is EAGVTQFPSHSVIEKGQTVTLRCDPISGHDNLYWYRRVMGKEIKFLLHFVKESKQDESGMPNNRFLAERTGGTYSTLKVQPAELEDSGVYFCASSLIGRSYEQYFGPGTRLTVT.